This TCR beta chain was obtained from a study of blood T cell repertoires in COVID-19. Overall study context: The United States, Italy and Spain supplied acute and convalescent COVID-19 samples.

Trimming took off 0 bases at V and 7 bases at J, with 6 bases between the two ends. Germline V lookup: CDR1 MGHRA, CDR2 YSYEKL. This CDR3 has 12 residues. In the original analysis: Estimates of nucleated cell counts were drawn from the amplification of reference gene primers. TCRdb keeps only in-frame clones here, not all; method: immunoSEQ multiplex PCR. That table supplies the V and J calls and clone size; D and trimming were determined from the DNA. The repertoire holds 110,000 or so clones, with about 85% as singletons. This TCR derives from a man between 35 and 55 years old with acute or convalescent COVID-19. Sequencing was done on a sample of peripheral blood. The V gene is TRBV4-1, the J gene TRBJ1-1; the D is unclear. The CDR3 loop reads CASSQDYSEAFF. The CDR3 region has the DNA TGCGCCAGCAGCCAAGATTACAGTGAAGCTTTCTTT.